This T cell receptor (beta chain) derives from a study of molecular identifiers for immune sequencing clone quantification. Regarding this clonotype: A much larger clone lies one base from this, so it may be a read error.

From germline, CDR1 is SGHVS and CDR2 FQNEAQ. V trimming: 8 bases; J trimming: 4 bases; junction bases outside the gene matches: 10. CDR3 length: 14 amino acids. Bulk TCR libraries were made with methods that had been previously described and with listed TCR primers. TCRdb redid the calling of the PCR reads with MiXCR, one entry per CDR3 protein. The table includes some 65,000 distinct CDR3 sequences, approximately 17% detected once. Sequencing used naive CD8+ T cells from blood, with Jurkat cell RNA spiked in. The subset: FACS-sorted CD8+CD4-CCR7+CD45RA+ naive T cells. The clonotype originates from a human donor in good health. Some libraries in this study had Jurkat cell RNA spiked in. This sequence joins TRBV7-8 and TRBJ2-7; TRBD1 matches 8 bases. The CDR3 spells CASCPQGAVYEQYF. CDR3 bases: TGTGCCAGCTGCCCTCAGGGGGCGGTTTACGAGCAGTACTTC.